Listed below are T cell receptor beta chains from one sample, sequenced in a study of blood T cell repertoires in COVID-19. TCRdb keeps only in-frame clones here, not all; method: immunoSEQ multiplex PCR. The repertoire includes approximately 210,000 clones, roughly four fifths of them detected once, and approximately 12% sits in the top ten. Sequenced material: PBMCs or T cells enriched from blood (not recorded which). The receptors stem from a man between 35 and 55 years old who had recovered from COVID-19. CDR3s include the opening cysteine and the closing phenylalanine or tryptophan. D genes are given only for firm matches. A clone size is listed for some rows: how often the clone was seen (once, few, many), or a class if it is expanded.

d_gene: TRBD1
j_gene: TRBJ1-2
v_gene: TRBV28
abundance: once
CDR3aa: CASSVQGFGYTF
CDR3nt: TGTGCCAGCAGCGTACAGGGGTTCGGCTACACCTTC

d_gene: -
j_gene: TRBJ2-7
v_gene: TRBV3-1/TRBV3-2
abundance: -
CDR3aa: CASSQGLNSYEQYF
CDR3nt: TGTGCCAGCAGCCAGGGCTTGAACTCCTACGAGCAGTACTTC

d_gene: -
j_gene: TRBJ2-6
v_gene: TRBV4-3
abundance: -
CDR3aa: CASSQVEQGSGANVLTF
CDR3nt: TGCGCCAGCAGCCAAGTAGAGCAGGGCTCTGGGGCCAACGTCCTGACTTTC

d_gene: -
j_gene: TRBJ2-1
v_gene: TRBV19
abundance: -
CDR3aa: CASSSFGRPETYNEQFF
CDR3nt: TGTGCCAGTAGCTCGTTTGGGAGGCCAGAGACATACAATGAGCAGTTCTTC

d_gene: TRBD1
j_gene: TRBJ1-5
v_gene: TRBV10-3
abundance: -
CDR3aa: CAIGQGGTSNQPQHF
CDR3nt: TGTGCCATCGGACAGGGGGGGACAAGCAATCAGCCCCAGCATTTT

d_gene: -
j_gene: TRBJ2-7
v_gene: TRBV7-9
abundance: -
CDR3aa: CASSLEGGSGYEQYF
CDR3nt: TGTGCCAGCAGCTTAGAAGGCGGGTCGGGCTACGAGCAGTACTTC

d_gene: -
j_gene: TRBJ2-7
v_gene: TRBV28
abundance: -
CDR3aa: CATERAVPYEQYF
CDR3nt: TGTGCCACCGAGAGGGCAGTGCCCTACGAGCAGTACTTC

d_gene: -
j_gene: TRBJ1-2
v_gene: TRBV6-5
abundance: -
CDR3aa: CASSYVGGLSYGYTF
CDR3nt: TGTGCCAGCAGTTACGTCGGGGGGCTGAGCTATGGCTACACCTTC

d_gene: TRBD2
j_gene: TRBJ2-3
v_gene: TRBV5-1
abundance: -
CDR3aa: CASSLSSGITDTQYF
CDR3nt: TGCGCCAGCAGCTTGAGTAGCGGGATCACAGATACGCAGTATTTT

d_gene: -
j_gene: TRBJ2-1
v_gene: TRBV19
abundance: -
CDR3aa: CASRPGATYNEQFF
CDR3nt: TGTGCCAGTAGGCCGGGAGCGACCTACAATGAGCAGTTCTTC

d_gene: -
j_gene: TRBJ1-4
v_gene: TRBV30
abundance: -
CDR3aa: CAWSVGGSNEKLFF
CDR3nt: TGTGCCTGGAGTGTCGGGGGGAGCAATGAAAAACTGTTTTTT

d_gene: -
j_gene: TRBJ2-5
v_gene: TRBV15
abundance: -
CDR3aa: CATRQAEFQETQYF
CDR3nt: TGTGCCACCAGACAAGCGGAATTCCAAGAGACCCAGTACTTC

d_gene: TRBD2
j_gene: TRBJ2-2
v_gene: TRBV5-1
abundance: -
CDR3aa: CASSFLAGTNTGELFF
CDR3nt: TGCGCCAGCAGCTTTCTAGCGGGGACGAACACCGGGGAGCTGTTTTTT

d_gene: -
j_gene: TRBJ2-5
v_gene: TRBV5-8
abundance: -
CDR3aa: CASSLEGSGRRQETQYF
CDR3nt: TGTGCCAGCAGCTTGGAGGGGAGCGGGCGGCGACAAGAGACCCAGTACTTC

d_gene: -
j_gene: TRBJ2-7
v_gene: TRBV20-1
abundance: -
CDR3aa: CGVAAAYEQYF
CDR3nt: TGCGGCGTAGCGGCCGCCTACGAGCAGTACTTC

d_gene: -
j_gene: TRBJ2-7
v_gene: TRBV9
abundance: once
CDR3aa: CASSVDVSSYEQYF
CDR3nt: TGTGCCAGCAGCGTAGACGTCAGCTCCTACGAGCAGTACTTC

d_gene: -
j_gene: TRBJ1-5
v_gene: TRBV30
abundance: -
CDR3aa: CAWSVQSNQPQHF
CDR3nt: TGTGCCTGGAGTGTCCAGAGCAATCAGCCCCAGCATTTT

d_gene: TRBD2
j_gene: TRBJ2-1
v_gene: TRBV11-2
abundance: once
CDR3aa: CASSLGLAGGHNEQFF
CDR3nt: TGTGCCAGCAGCTTAGGACTAGCGGGAGGACACAATGAGCAGTTCTTC

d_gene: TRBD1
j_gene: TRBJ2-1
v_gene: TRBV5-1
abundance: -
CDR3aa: CASSRDRADNEQFF
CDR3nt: TGCGCCAGCAGCAGGGACAGGGCGGACAATGAGCAGTTCTTC

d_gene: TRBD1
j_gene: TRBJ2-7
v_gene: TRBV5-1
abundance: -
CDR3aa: CASSFSGQGSYEQYF
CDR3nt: TGCGCCAGCAGCTTTTCGGGACAGGGCTCCTACGAGCAGTACTTC

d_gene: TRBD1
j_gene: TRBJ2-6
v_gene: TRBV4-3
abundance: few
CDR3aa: CASSQEGQAGANVLTF
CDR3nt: TGCGCCAGCAGCCAAGAGGGACAGGCTGGGGCCAACGTCCTGACTTTC

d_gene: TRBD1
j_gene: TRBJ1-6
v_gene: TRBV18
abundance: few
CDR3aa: CASSPGQGRSPLHF
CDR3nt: TGTGCCAGCTCCCCCGGACAGGGTCGTTCACCCCTCCACTTT

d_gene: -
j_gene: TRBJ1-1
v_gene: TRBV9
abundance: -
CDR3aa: CASSVEGREEAFF
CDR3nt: TGTGCCAGCAGCGTAGAAGGGAGGGAAGAAGCTTTCTTT

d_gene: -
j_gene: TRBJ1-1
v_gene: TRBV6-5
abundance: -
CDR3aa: CATKRGLGTEAFF
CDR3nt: TGTGCCACAAAGAGGGGGTTGGGCACTGAAGCTTTCTTT

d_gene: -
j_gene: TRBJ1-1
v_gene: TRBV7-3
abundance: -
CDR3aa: CASSSQGPGSTEAFF
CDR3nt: TGTGCCAGCAGCAGCCAGGGCCCCGGAAGCACTGAAGCTTTCTTT

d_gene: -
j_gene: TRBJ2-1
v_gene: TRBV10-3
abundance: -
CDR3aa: CAISETVAREQFF
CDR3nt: TGTGCCATCAGTGAAACCGTGGCTAGAGAACAGTTCTTC

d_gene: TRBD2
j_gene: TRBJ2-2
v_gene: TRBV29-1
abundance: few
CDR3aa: CSHREENTGELFF
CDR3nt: TGCAGCCACCGGGAGGAAAACACCGGGGAGCTGTTTTTT

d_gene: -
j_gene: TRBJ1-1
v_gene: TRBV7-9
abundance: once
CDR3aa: CASSPFGAVNTEAFF
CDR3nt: TGTGCCAGCAGCCCATTTGGGGCAGTGAACACTGAAGCTTTCTTT

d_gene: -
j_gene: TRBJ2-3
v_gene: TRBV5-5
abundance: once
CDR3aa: CASSLLAGWGTDTQYF
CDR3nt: TGTGCCAGCAGCTTGTTGGCAGGGTGGGGCACAGATACGCAGTATTTT

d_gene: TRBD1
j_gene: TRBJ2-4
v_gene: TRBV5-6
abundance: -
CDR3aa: CASSSQRTGGVIQYF
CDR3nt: TGTGCCAGCAGCTCCCAAAGGACAGGGGGCGTCATTCAGTACTTC